Each of the 26 T cell receptor beta chains below was sequenced from the same sample in a study of blood T cells in healthy people across ages. A second about 6 to 12 cycle PCR used barcoded and J-beta primers. A single record per CDR3 protein comes from TCRdb applying MiXCR to the 5' RACE reads. This sample has about 1.6 million distinct CDR3 sequences, with 34% found just once. What was sequenced was blood. These receptors were obtained from a woman in her thirties in good health.

The chain links TRBV7-3 to TRBJ2-1; a weak D match, TRBD1 (6 bases). The length of the CDR3 is 15 residues. Germline V gene data show CDR1 as SGHTA and CDR2 as FQGTGA. V lost 5 bases to trimming and J lost 5 bases, with 16 bases between them. CDR3: CASSPKVRGHNEQFF. CDR3 bases: TGTGCCAGCAGCCCCAAGGTCAGGGGACACAATGAGCAGTTCTTC.

The chain links TRBV12-3 or TRBV12-4 to TRBJ2-1; 9 positions agree with TRBD2. V was clipped by 2 bases and J by 0 bases; unmatched bases: 5. The CDR3 loop spans 17 amino acids. CDR3 nucleotide sequence: TGTGCCAGCAGTTTAATAGCGGGGGCCAACTCCTACAATGAGCAGTTCTTC. Protein: CASSLIAGANSYNEQFF.

This chain uses TRBV29-1 with TRBJ2-3, with D unresolved. This CDR3 region has 14 residues. V was cut by 8 bases and J by 6 bases, with 21 bases left in between. The germline gives CDR1 SQVTM, CDR2 ANQGSEA. Here the CDR3 reads CSSADPSLSDTQYF. Here the CDR3 DNA reads TGCAGCTCCGCCGACCCCAGCTTATCGGATACGCAGTATTTT.

This chain connects TRBV18 to TRBJ1-1; D is unresolved. The germline V and J ends were trimmed by 8 bases and 0 bases, with 13 bases remaining between them. The CDR3 spans 14 residues. Germline V gene data show CDR1 as KGHSH and CDR2 as LQKENI. This CDR3 reads CASSPRGLNTEAFF. CDR3 coding DNA: TGTGCCAGCAGTCCCCGCGGGCTGAACACTGAAGCTTTCTTT.

Only a few counts were recorded for this clonotype. The rearrangement joins TRBV6-1 to TRBJ2-1, with 9 bases identical to TRBD2. Germline CDR1 reads MNHNS; CDR2 reads SASEGT. The CDR3 spans 17 residues. With V trimmed by 3 bases and J by 9 bases, 15 bases remained unmatched. The CDR3 sequence: CASSDFRPSGVWGEQFF. The DNA of the CDR3 is TGTGCCAGCAGTGATTTCCGACCTAGCGGGGTGTGGGGTGAGCAGTTCTTC.

The V gene is TRBV28, the J gene TRBJ2-7, with 7 bases aligning to TRBD2. After removal of 4 bases from V and 3 bases from J, the junction contained 9 bases not matched to a gene. The CDR3 is made up of 15 amino acids. The germline V gene encodes CDR1 MDHEN and CDR2 SYDVKM. This chain's CDR3 is CASSSFTSAFYEQYF. Written as DNA, the CDR3 is TGTGCCAGCAGTTCGTTTACTAGCGCCTTCTACGAGCAGTACTTC.

The genes are TRBV6-1 and TRBJ2-7; D gene unclear. Per germline, CDR1 MNHNS and CDR2 SASEGT. The CDR3 loop spans 15 amino acids. With 6 bases removed from V and 1 base from J, the gap between germline ends came to 16 bases. This chain's CDR3 is CASSLSIIGSYEQYF. CDR3 DNA sequence: TGTGCCAGCAGCCTCAGTATCATAGGGTCCTACGAGCAGTACTTC.

The V call is TRBV28, the J call TRBJ1-6; D unresolved. From germline, CDR1 is MDHEN and CDR2 SYDVKM. The CDR3 loop spans 19 amino acids. V lost 8 bases and J 9 bases, leaving 32 bases between the germline ends. The CDR3 loop is CASAQRASGLSPVSSPLHF. CDR3 nucleotides: TGTGCCAGCGCCCAGAGGGCCTCTGGCCTTAGCCCCGTTAGTTCACCCCTCCACTTT. Full variable domain (remainder filled in from reference TRBV28 and TRBJ1-6): DVKVTQSSRYLVKRTGEKVFLECVQDMDHENMFWYRQDPGLGLRLIYFSYDVKMKEKGDIPEGYSVSREKKERFSLILESASTNQTSMYLCASAQRASGLSPVSSPLHFGNGTRLTVT.

With respect to this clonotype: The germline gene is not matched at one end of the junction; a read error may be the cause. The V and J genes are TRBV12-3 or TRBV12-4 and TRBJ2-1; D call uncertain. With the DNA end fitting TRBJ2-7 better, the J assignment may be wrong. The CDR3 extends over 12 amino acids. The CDR3 DNA follows: TGTACCAGCAGTTTTGAGTTCTACGAGCAGTACTTC. This translates into CTSSFEFYEQYF.

This clonotype was seen ten or more times. V usage is TRBV9 and J usage is TRBJ2-3; a weak D match, TRBD2 (5 bases). V was trimmed by 0 bases and J by 0 bases, leaving 5 bases between them. The CDR3 is 14 amino acids. Germline CDR1 and CDR2: SGDLS and YYNGEE. The CDR3 loop is CASSVGTSTDTQYF. CDR3 nucleotides: TGTGCCAGCAGCGTAGGGACTAGCACAGATACGCAGTATTTT.

Only a few counts were recorded for this clonotype. This chain joins TRBV28 and TRBJ2-6; possibly TRBD2 for D (6 bases). This CDR3 has 16 residues. V lost 6 bases and J lost 4, with 16 bases in between. Germline V CDR1 and CDR2: MDHEN, SYDVKM. CDR3 amino acids: CASRPLAGFGANVLTF. In nucleotides, the CDR3 is TGTGCCAGCAGACCGTTGGCGGGGTTCGGGGCCAACGTCCTGACTTTC.

The V and J genes are TRBV7-2 and TRBJ1-2; D gene uncertain. Trimming took off 4 bases at V and 4 bases at J, with 16 bases between the two ends. CDR3 size: 15 residues. Germline loops: CDR1 SGHTA, CDR2 FQGNSA. CDR3 residues: CASSSLLAPGYGYTF. The DNA of the CDR3 is TGTGCCAGCAGCTCTCTTCTGGCCCCAGGCTATGGCTACACCTTC.

The rearrangement joins TRBV7-9 to TRBJ2-4; TRBD1 matches at 9 bases. The end of the DNA fits TRBJ2-7 better, so the J call may be wrong. This CDR3 contains 15 residues. The germline CDR1 and CDR2 sequences are SEHNR and FQNEAQ (reference sequence). The DNA of the CDR3 is TGTGCCAGCAGTAACTCCGGGACAGGGCTCTCCGAGCAGTACTTC. Translation: CASSNSGTGLSEQYF.

About this clonotype: Germline and junction disagree at one end, which may indicate a read error. V is TRBV7-9 and J is TRBJ2-1; D tentatively reads TRBD1 or TRBD2 (6 bases each). The CDR3 has 12 residues. Per germline, CDR1 SEHNR and CDR2 FQNEAQ (reference sequence). The CDR3 loop reads CASNLEGGEQFF. The CDR3 nucleotides are TGTGCCAGCAACTTAGAGGGGGGTGAGCAGTTCTTC.

This clonotype was picked up many times. The chain carries TRBV4-1 and TRBJ2-7, with D possibly TRBD1 on 6 matching bases. Germline V gene lookup returns CDR1 MGHRA and CDR2 YSYEKL. V gave up 5 bases and J gave up 2 bases, with 13 bases separating them. The CDR3 has 14 residues. CDR3 coding DNA: TGCGCCAGCAGCGACCGGGACAAGGCCTACGAGCAGTACTTC. Translated, it gives CASSDRDKAYEQYF.

The J gene is TRBJ2-7, the V gene TRBV20-1; maybe TRBD1 (7 bases). The J call may be wrong; the DNA end is better matched by TRBJ2-5. CDR1 and CDR2 (germline): DFQATT, SNEGSKA (reference sequence). The CDR3 has 16 residues. The CDR3 loop reads CSAVGTGDPGGETQYF. In DNA, the CDR3 is TGCAGTGCTGTGGGGACTGGCGACCCAGGGGGGGAGACCCAGTACTTC.

The CDR3 DNA follows: TGTGCCAGCAGCTTAGACAGGGGCTGGTACAATGAGCAGTTCTTC. It is translated as CASSLDRGWYNEQFF. The chain has TRBV7-2 and TRBJ2-1, with TRBD1 matching 7 bases. J was trimmed by 4 bases and V by 1 base; bases with no gene match: 4. The CDR3 runs to 15 residues. Germline V gene sequence: CDR1 SGHTA, CDR2 FQGNSA.

The V gene is TRBV6-5, the J gene TRBJ1-2; D perhaps matches TRBD1 (6 bases). Germline CDR1 reads MNHEY; CDR2 reads SVGAGI. Trimming shortened V by 4 bases and J by 4 bases, and 16 bases separated the two germline ends. The length of the CDR3 is 15 residues. This chain's CDR3 is CASSSGTLSLYGYTF. The CDR3 DNA is TGTGCCAGCAGTTCCGGGACACTAAGCCTCTATGGCTACACCTTC.

This chain connects TRBV20-1 to TRBJ2-1; TRBD2 aligns across 9 bases. Germline V gene data show CDR1 as DFQATT and CDR2 as SNEGSKA (reference sequence). This CDR3 spans 15 amino acids. The trim removed 0 bases at V and 5 bases at J, leaving 5 bases unmatched. The CDR3 coding sequence is TGCAGTGCTAGAGATAGCGGGAGTCCTCACAATGAGCAGTTCTTC. As protein: CSARDSGSPHNEQFF.

The chain links TRBV4-1 to TRBJ2-5; 11 bases line up with TRBD1. J lost 5 bases, V lost 4 bases, and 6 bases had no gene match. This CDR3 region has 15 residues. Germline V lookup: CDR1 MGHRA, CDR2 YSYEKL. The CDR3 sequence is CASSRTGGNLETQYF. In DNA, the CDR3 is TGCGCCAGCAGCCGGACAGGGGGCAATTTGGAGACCCAGTACTTC.

In this sample, this clonotype turned up once. The chain recombines TRBV3-1 with TRBJ2-7; the D call may be TRBD1 or TRBD2 (6 bases each). With 1 base removed from V and 7 bases from J, the gap between germline ends came to 17 bases. CDR3 size: 15 residues. The V gene's germline CDR1 is LGHDT and CDR2 YNNKEL (reference sequence). CDR3 nucleotides: TGTGCCAGCAGCCAAGCCGTTTATGGGGGGCAAGAGCAGTACTTC. Its translation is CASSQAVYGGQEQYF.

Details on this clonotype: The junction and the germline gene differ at one end; a read error may be behind it. The chain recombines TRBV6-2 or TRBV6-3 with TRBJ2-5; TRBD2 aligns across 7 bases. CDR1 is MNHEY and CDR2 is SVGEGT in the germline V gene. The CDR3 covers 15 residues. The CDR3 spells CANSYSRLALETQYF. The CDR3 region has the DNA TGTGCCAACAGTTACTCGAGACTAGCCCTAGAGACCCAGTACTTC.

V and J are TRBV11-1 and TRBJ2-3; unclear D gene. This CDR3 is built from 15 residues. V lost 4 bases, J lost 2 bases, and 13 bases lay in between. Germline-derived CDR1 and CDR2 are SGHAT and FQDESV (reference sequence). CDR3 loop: CASSSLDELTDTQYF. CDR3 DNA sequence: TGTGCCAGCAGCTCTCTAGACGAGCTCACAGATACGCAGTATTTT.

This clonotype turned up a few times. The chain joins TRBV10-3 to TRBJ1-1, with unresolved D. Trimming removed 4 bases from V and 4 bases from J, with 10 bases in between. Germline V gene lookup returns CDR1 ENHRY and CDR2 SYGVKD. This CDR3 spans 13 amino acids. The CDR3 protein is CAISGGQSTEAFF. For the CDR3, the DNA is TGTGCCATCAGTGGAGGGCAGAGCACTGAAGCTTTCTTT.

V and J are TRBV9 and TRBJ2-1; D is unclear. V lost 4 bases, J lost 7 bases, and 15 bases lay in between. The germline V gene has CDR1 SGDLS and CDR2 YYNGEE. CDR3 size: 14 residues. This CDR3 reads CASSPGNLGNEQFF. In DNA, the CDR3 is TGTGCCAGCAGCCCTGGGAATTTAGGGAATGAGCAGTTCTTC.

The chain links TRBV29-1 to TRBJ1-1; 10 nucleotides line up with TRBD1. Germline lookup yields CDR1 SQVTM and CDR2 ANQGSEA. V trimming: 6 bases; J trimming: 5 bases; junction bases outside the gene matches: 6. The CDR3 runs 13 residues. The CDR3 protein is CSVPGQGRTEAFF. The CDR3 DNA follows: TGCAGCGTCCCGGGACAGGGGAGGACTGAAGCTTTCTTT. The full variable domain, with the rest looked up from reference TRBV29-1 and TRBJ1-1, is SAVISQKPSRDICQRGTSLTIQCQVDSQVTMMFWYRQQPGQSLTLIATANQGSEATYESGFVIDKFPISRPNLTFSTLTVSNMSPEDSSIYLCSVPGQGRTEAFFGQGTRLTVV.